This record covers a single TCR beta chain. Sequencing was performed with immunoSEQ multiplex PCR; in TCRdb, only in-frame clones are kept and a portion is missing. The sample carries about 180,000 clones, around 83% recorded once. The CDR3 extends over 18 amino acids. The V and J ends lost 1 base and 0 bases respectively, with 18 bases between them. In germline, CDR1 is MDHEN, CDR2 SYDVKM. The data were taken from a study of blood T cell repertoires in COVID-19. Source material: PBMCs or T cells enriched from blood (not recorded which). The sequence was collected from a man aged 40-50 years who had recovered from COVID-19. The genes are TRBV28 and TRBJ1-1; TRBD1 is a possible D gene (5 bases). The chain's CDR3 is CASSLSSAGIVMNTEAFF. CDR3 nucleotide sequence: TGTGCCAGCAGTTTATCGTCCGCAGGGATCGTCATGAACACTGAAGCTTTCTTT.